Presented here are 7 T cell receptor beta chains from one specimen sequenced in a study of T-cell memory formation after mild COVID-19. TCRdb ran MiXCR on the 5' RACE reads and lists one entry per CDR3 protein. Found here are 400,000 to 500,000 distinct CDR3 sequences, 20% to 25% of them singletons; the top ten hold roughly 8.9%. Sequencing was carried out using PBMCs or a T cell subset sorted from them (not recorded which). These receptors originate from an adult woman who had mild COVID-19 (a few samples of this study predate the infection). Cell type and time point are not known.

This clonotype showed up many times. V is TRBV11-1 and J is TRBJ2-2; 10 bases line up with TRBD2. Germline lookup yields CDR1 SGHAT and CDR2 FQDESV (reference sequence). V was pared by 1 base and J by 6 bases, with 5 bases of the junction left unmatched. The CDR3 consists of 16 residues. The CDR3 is CASSLESLAGPGELFF. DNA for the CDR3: TGTGCCAGCAGCTTAGAATCACTAGCGGGGCCCGGGGAGCTGTTTTTT.

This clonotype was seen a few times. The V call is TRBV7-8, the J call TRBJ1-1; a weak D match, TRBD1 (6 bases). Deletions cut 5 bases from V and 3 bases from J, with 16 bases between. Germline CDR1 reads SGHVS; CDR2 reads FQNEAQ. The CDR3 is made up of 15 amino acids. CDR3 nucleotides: TGTGCCAGCAGCAGACCGACAGGTGTGGACACTGAAGCTTTCTTT. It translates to CASSRPTGVDTEAFF.

CDR3 DNA sequence: TGTGCCCCGAGCGCTAGCTCCTACAATGAGCAGTTCTTC. Translating it yields CAPSASSYNEQFF. This rearrangement joins TRBV5-6 to TRBJ2-1; D is uncertain. Germline V gene sequence: CDR1 SGHDT, CDR2 YYEEEE. This CDR3 is 13 amino acids long. The germline V and J ends were trimmed by 10 bases and 0 bases, with 11 bases remaining between them.

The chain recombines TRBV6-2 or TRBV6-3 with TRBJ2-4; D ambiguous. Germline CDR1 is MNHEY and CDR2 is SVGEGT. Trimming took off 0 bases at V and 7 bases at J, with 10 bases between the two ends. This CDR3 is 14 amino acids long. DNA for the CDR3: TGTGCCAGCAGTTACTCGATAGCTGGGAACATTCAGTACTTC. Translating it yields CASSYSIAGNIQYF.

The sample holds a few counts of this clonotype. For the CDR3, the DNA is TGTGCCAGCAAACTAGCGGGGCTCACAGATACGCAGTATTTT. Amino acids: CASKLAGLTDTQYF. The J gene is TRBJ2-3, the V gene TRBV27; 10 bases agree with TRBD2. Trimming cost V 7 bases and J 2 bases; bases outside gene matches: 3. The CDR3 runs to 14 residues. The germline V gene encodes CDR1 MNHEY and CDR2 SMNVEV (reference sequence).

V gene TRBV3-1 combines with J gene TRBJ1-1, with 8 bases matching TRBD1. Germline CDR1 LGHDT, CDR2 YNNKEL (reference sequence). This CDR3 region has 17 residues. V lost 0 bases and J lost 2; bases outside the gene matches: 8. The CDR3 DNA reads TGTGCCAGCAGCCAAGATGCGCGACAGGGGAGAAACACTGAAGCTTTCTTT. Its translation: CASSQDARQGRNTEAFF. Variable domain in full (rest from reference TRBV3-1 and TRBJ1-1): DTAVSQTPKYLVTQMGNDKSIKCEQNLGHDTMYWYKQDSKKFLKIMFSYNNKELIINETVPNRFSPKSPDKAHLNLHINSLELGDSAVYFCASSQDARQGRNTEAFFGQGTRLTVV.

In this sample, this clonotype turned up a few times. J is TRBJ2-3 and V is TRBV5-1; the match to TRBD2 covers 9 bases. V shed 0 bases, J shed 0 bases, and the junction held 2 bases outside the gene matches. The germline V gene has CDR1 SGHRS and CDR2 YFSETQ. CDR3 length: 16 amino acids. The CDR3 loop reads CASSLDGTSSTDTQYF. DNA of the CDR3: TGCGCCAGCAGCTTGGACGGGACTAGCAGCACAGATACGCAGTATTTT.